The 31 T cell receptor beta chains in this list originate from one sample, sequenced in a study of naive and memory T cell subsets. For these receptors, no antigen is known. The beta constant-region primer was an equimolar mix of two oligonucleotides covering TRBC1 and TRBC2. The ligated cDNA underwent four PCR rounds using SP2 and nested alpha and beta constant-region primers. TCRdb called the UMI-ligation and nested PCR reads again in MiXCR, with one record for every CDR3 protein. The table has roughly 83,000 distinct CDR3 sequences, 10% to 12% seen once. The study, taken as a whole, reports: A few larger clonotypes appeared in naive repertoires, especially CD8, possibly memory cells re-expressing CD45RA.

Sequenced sample: naive CD4+ T cells from blood. Receptor source: a human donor in good health.

The chain uses TRBV7-8 and TRBJ1-4; D is perhaps TRBD1 (5 bases). The CDR3 is 15 amino acids. CDR1 and CDR2 (germline): SGHVS, FQNEAQ. V lost 3 bases to trimming and J lost 3 bases, with 11 bases between them. CDR3 DNA: TGTGCCAGCAGCTTGAGAGACAGATCTAATGAAAAACTGTTTTTT. Encoded protein: CASSLRDRSNEKLFF.

The rearrangement uses TRBV7-2 and TRBJ2-7; D gene ambiguous. The CDR3 consists of 13 residues. CDR1 SGHTA and CDR2 FQGNSA come from the germline V gene. V was trimmed by 0 bases and J by 6 bases, leaving 9 bases between them. For the CDR3, the DNA is TGTGCCAGCAGCTTAGCGGAGATCTCCGAGCAGTACTTC. This encodes CASSLAEISEQYF.

In its sample, this clonotype was seen a few times. The chain couples TRBV7-2 to TRBJ2-3; maybe TRBD2 (7 bases). Germline-derived CDR1 and CDR2 are SGHTA and FQGNSA. The CDR3 spans 17 residues. V lost 3 bases, J lost 3 bases, and 19 bases lay in between. CDR3: CASSLRVVGGPTDTQYF. CDR3 DNA sequence: TGTGCCAGCAGCTTGCGGGTAGTCGGGGGGCCAACAGATACGCAGTATTTT.

The rearrangement joins TRBV20-1 to TRBJ1-5; tentatively, D is TRBD1 (6 bases). V lost 3 bases and J lost 7, with 19 bases in between. Germline CDR1 and CDR2: DFQATT and SNEGSKA (reference sequence). The CDR3 is made up of 15 amino acids. The CDR3 region has the DNA TGCAGTGCTAGGGACAAAACAGGGCCTATCCAGCCCCAGCATTTT. It translates to CSARDKTGPIQPQHF.

This clonotype appeared many times. This rearrangement joins TRBV7-9 to TRBJ2-1; D is uncertain. The CDR3 extends over 14 amino acids. Germline V gene sequence: CDR1 SEHNR, CDR2 FQNEAQ (reference sequence). V lost 3 bases, J lost 1 base, and 7 bases lay in between. In nucleotides, the CDR3 is TGTGCCAGCAGCTTTCGGGCTTCCTACAATGAGCAGTTCTTC. Translating gives CASSFRASYNEQFF.

The rearrangement uses TRBV7-2 and TRBJ1-4; 9 bases fit TRBD1. The germline V gene has CDR1 SGHTA and CDR2 FQGNSA. With 5 bases clipped from V and 8 bases from J, the junction kept 6 bases outside the gene matches. The CDR3 spans 14 residues. CDR3 residues: CASSPGTGREKLFF. In DNA form, the CDR3 reads TGTGCCAGCAGCCCCGGGACAGGGCGAGAAAAACTGTTTTTT. The full variable domain, rest sourced from reference TRBV7-2 and TRBJ1-4, is GAGVSQSPSNKVTEKGKDVELRCDPISGHTALYWYRQSLGQGLEFLIYFQGNSAPDKSGLPSDRFSAERTGGSVSTLTIQRTQQEDSAVYLCASSPGTGREKLFFGSGTQLSVL.

This clonotype was recorded many times. This chain links TRBV30 with TRBJ2-5; the match to TRBD2 covers 8 bases. CDR1 GTSNPN and CDR2 SVGIG come from the germline V gene (reference sequence). V dropped 3 bases and J dropped 1; count of bases not matched to a gene: 4. The CDR3 length is 14 residues. CDR3 nucleotides: TGTGCCTGGAGAGCGGGGGCGCTCCAAGAGACCCAGTACTTC. This codes for CAWRAGALQETQYF.

V gene TRBV12-5 combines with J gene TRBJ2-1; weak D call: TRBD1 (6 bases). Trimming removed 3 bases at V and 10 bases at J, with 13 bases between. The CDR3 extends over 13 amino acids. Germline CDR1 LGHNT, CDR2 FRNRAP. The CDR3 reads CASGFRGSEEQFF. The CDR3 coding sequence is TGTGCTAGTGGTTTTAGGGGGAGTGAAGAGCAGTTCTTC.

This clonotype was found a few times. This chain joins TRBV11-2 and TRBJ1-1, with 9 bases matching TRBD1. J lost 5 bases, V lost 1 base, and 5 bases had no gene match. Germline CDR1 is SGHAT and CDR2 is FQNNGV. This CDR3 contains 15 residues. The CDR3 DNA reads TGTGCCAGCAGCTTAGTCACAGGGGGCGGGACTGAAGCTTTCTTT. Protein sequence: CASSLVTGGGTEAFF.

The chain employs TRBV20-1 and TRBJ2-5, with 11 bases aligning to TRBD2. Germline V gives CDR1 DFQATT, CDR2 SNEGSKA (reference sequence). The CDR3 has 14 amino acids. V shed 3 bases, J shed 4 bases, and the junction held 4 bases outside the gene matches. Here the CDR3 reads CSARTSGVGETQYF. DNA of the CDR3: TGCAGTGCTAGGACTAGCGGGGTGGGAGAGACCCAGTACTTC.

This clonotype showed up just a few times. The chain is built from TRBV7-9 and TRBJ1-4, with 7 bases that match TRBD1. The CDR3 spans 17 residues. The ends lost 3 bases at V and 0 bases at J; junction bases unmatched: 7. CDR1 and CDR2 from the germline V gene are SEHNR and FQNEAQ (reference sequence). CDR3 coding DNA: TGTGCCAGCAGCTTTAGACAGGGAAGGACAACTAATGAAAAACTGTTTTTT. This codes for CASSFRQGRTTNEKLFF.

A few counts support this clonotype. The gene calls are TRBV12-3 or TRBV12-4 and TRBJ1-1, with D unclear. V lost 0 bases and J lost 10, with 15 bases in between. The CDR3 has 14 residues. CDR3 bases: TGTGCCAGCAGTTTAGCGCGGGGAATTTCGGGAGCTTTCTTT. This codes for CASSLARGISGAFF.

In nucleotides, the CDR3 is TGCGCCAGCCACATTGACCCAGGGACAGGTCAAGAGACCCAGTACTTC. This gives the protein CASHIDPGTGQETQYF. This chain joins TRBV5-1 and TRBJ2-5; 8 bases agree with TRBD1. V lost 7 bases and J lost 2; bases outside the gene matches: 13. CDR3 size: 16 residues. Germline lookup yields CDR1 SGHRS and CDR2 YFSETQ.

This clonotype occurred a few times. The chain uses TRBV20-1 and TRBJ1-1, with TRBD1 matching 9 bases. With 0 bases clipped from V and 1 base from J, the junction kept 6 bases outside the gene matches. From germline, CDR1 is DFQATT and CDR2 SNEGSKA (reference sequence). This CDR3 contains 16 residues. CDR3 sequence reads: CSAREITGGRNTEAFF. In DNA form, the CDR3 reads TGCAGTGCTAGAGAAATCACAGGGGGCAGGAACACTGAAGCTTTCTTT.

This chain links TRBV12-3 or TRBV12-4 with TRBJ1-3; 7 bases are shared with TRBD1. Trimming took 6 bases from V and 0 from J; bases not matched to a gene: 5. CDR3 length: 15 residues. The CDR3 spells CASRPGQISGNTIYF. CDR3 nucleotide sequence: TGTGCCAGCAGGCCGGGACAGATCTCTGGAAACACCATATATTTT.

This clonotype was seen only a few times. V is TRBV21-1 and J is TRBJ2-5. TRBV21-1 is assigned pseudogene status. CDR3 length: 14 residues. The CDR3 coding sequence is TGTGCCAGCAGCAAAGTGCGGTTTCAAGAGACCCAGTACTTC. Translation gives CASSKVRFQETQYF.

There are a few counts of this clonotype. J is TRBJ2-7 and V is TRBV25-1; 8 bases match TRBD2. The CDR3 loop spans 15 amino acids. Trimming took 6 bases from V and 4 from J; bases not matched to a gene: 11. Germline lookup yields CDR1 MGHDK and CDR2 SYGVNS. CDR3 amino acids: CASSVAGGGGYEQYF. The CDR3 region has the DNA TGTGCCAGCAGCGTTGCGGGAGGCGGAGGGTACGAGCAGTACTTC.

This chain links TRBV7-9 with TRBJ1-1, with a possible D match to TRBD1 (5 bases). Germline-derived CDR1 and CDR2 are SEHNR and FQNEAQ (reference sequence). V lost 5 bases, J lost 4 bases, and 14 bases lay in between. The CDR3 runs 14 residues. The CDR3 DNA reads TGTGCCAGCAGCCCTCCAGGGACTGTCACTGAAGCTTTCTTT. Translating it yields CASSPPGTVTEAFF.

This chain connects TRBV30 to TRBJ2-1; 13 positions match TRBD2. Germline assignment: CDR1 GTSNPN and CDR2 SVGIG (reference sequence). The CDR3 totals 17 residues. Trimming removed 1 base from V and 4 bases from J; junction bases left unmatched: 7. The CDR3 loop is CAWSAVRTSGGYNEQFF. The CDR3 region has the DNA TGTGCCTGGAGTGCAGTGCGGACTAGCGGGGGATACAATGAGCAGTTCTTC.

This clonotype was recorded many times. The rearrangement links TRBV9 to TRBJ2-1; possible D gene TRBD2, 7 bases. V was trimmed by 0 bases and J by 2 bases, leaving 12 bases between them. Per germline, CDR1 SGDLS and CDR2 YYNGEE. This CDR3 comprises 16 residues. The CDR3 bases are TGTGCCAGCAGCGTAGGAAGGGGGGGGCCCTACAATGAGCAGTTCTTC. As protein: CASSVGRGGPYNEQFF.

This clonotype was counted a few times. The chain links TRBV12-3 or TRBV12-4 to TRBJ2-2, with TRBD2 identical over 13 bases. The CDR3 consists of 16 residues. Trimming took 5 bases from V and 1 from J; bases not matched to a gene: 1. This CDR3 is CASSRTSGGNTGELFF. Here the CDR3 DNA reads TGTGCCAGCAGTAGGACTAGCGGGGGGAACACCGGGGAGCTGTTTTTT.

In regard to this clonotype: A much larger clone is a single base away; this may be a read error. The chain carries TRBV28 and TRBJ2-7; D might be TRBD1 (5 bases). Germline CDR1 is MDHEN and CDR2 is SYDVKM. The CDR3 spans 14 residues. V was trimmed by 7 bases and J by 5 bases, leaving 18 bases between them. The CDR3 region has the DNA TGTGCCAGCACGAAGAGCAGAACAGGCAACGAGCAGTACTTC. Protein product: CASTKSRTGNEQYF.

The chain links TRBV4-3 to TRBJ2-6, with D possibly called TRBD1 or TRBD2 (5 bases each). From germline, CDR1 is LGHNA and CDR2 YSLEER. V gave up 4 bases and J gave up 1 base, with 17 bases separating them. The CDR3 runs to 18 residues. CDR3 nucleotide sequence: TGCGCCAGCAGCCCGGGGCCGGACGGGATTTCTGGGGCCAACGTCCTGACTTTC. Its protein product is CASSPGPDGISGANVLTF.

The chain combines TRBV19 with TRBJ2-2; possibly TRBD2 for D (5 bases). Between the trimmed V and J ends, which lost 10 bases and 5 bases, there was a span of 17 bases. Looked up from germline, CDR1 is LNHDA and CDR2 is SQIVND (reference sequence). This CDR3 has 14 residues. The CDR3 bases are TGTGCCACCCTCCATACCGGGGAAACCGGGGAGCTGTTTTTT. This encodes CATLHTGETGELFF.

The V call is TRBV29-1, the J call TRBJ2-7; 10 positions match TRBD1. The germline V gene encodes CDR1 SQVTM and CDR2 ANQGSEA. The CDR3 has 14 amino acids. The CDR3 sequence: CIASGQGERDEQYF. CDR3 DNA: TGCATCGCCTCCGGACAGGGGGAAAGAGACGAGCAGTACTTC.

This clonotype was detected many times. The chain carries TRBV7-2 and TRBJ2-1; 8 nucleotides agree with TRBD1. This CDR3 contains 15 residues. V shed 2 bases and J 10 bases; nucleotides not matched to a gene: 10. Germline V gene data show CDR1 as SGHTA and CDR2 as FQGNSA. This chain's CDR3 is CASSLSRTGIQEQFF. DNA for the CDR3: TGTGCCAGCAGCTTAAGTCGGACAGGGATTCAGGAGCAGTTCTTC. The full variable domain, rest sourced from reference TRBV7-2 and TRBJ2-1, is GAGVSQSPSNKVTEKGKDVELRCDPISGHTALYWYRQSLGQGLEFLIYFQGNSAPDKSGLPSDRFSAERTGGSVSTLTIQRTQQEDSAVYLCASSLSRTGIQEQFFGPGTRLTVL.

This clonotype was counted only a few times. The chain has TRBV12-3 or TRBV12-4 and TRBJ2-2, with D possibly TRBD1 on 5 matching bases. Trimming shortened V by 5 bases and J by 4 bases, and 17 bases separated the two germline ends. The CDR3 is made up of 16 amino acids. CDR3 protein: CASSRTQGKRTGELFF. The CDR3 nucleotides read TGTGCCAGCAGTCGTACTCAGGGAAAACGCACCGGGGAGCTGTTTTTT.

This clonotype was picked up a small number of times. At one boundary the junction diverges from the germline segment, which might be a read error. J is TRBJ1-4 and V is TRBV20-1; TRBD1 agrees at 8 bases. This CDR3 is built from 14 residues. Germline values: CDR1 DFQATT, CDR2 SNEGSKA (reference sequence). The CDR3 is CSALTRTGRGLLHF. CDR3 nucleotide sequence: TGCAGTGCTCTGACTCGGACAGGGAGGGGCCTTCTTCATTTT.

The rearrangement joins TRBV7-2 to TRBJ2-3; 12 positions agree with TRBD2. With 5 bases clipped from V and 6 bases from J, the junction kept 12 bases outside the gene matches. The CDR3 has 17 residues. Germline CDR1 is SGHTA and CDR2 is FQGNSA. CDR3 residues: CASSRTSGAGAADTQYF. Written as DNA, the CDR3 is TGTGCCAGCAGCCGGACTAGCGGGGCGGGTGCAGCTGATACGCAGTATTTT. Combining the CDR3 with reference TRBV7-2 and TRBJ2-3 gives the whole variable domain GAGVSQSPSNKVTEKGKDVELRCDPISGHTALYWYRQSLGQGLEFLIYFQGNSAPDKSGLPSDRFSAERTGGSVSTLTIQRTQQEDSAVYLCASSRTSGAGAADTQYFGPGTRLTVL.

The sample holds a few counts of this clonotype. The J gene is TRBJ1-2, the V gene TRBV7-3; possibly TRBD1 for D (5 bases). The length of the CDR3 is 13 residues. V was clipped by 1 base and J by 6 bases, with 9 bases between them. From germline, CDR1 is SGHTA and CDR2 FQGTGA. As DNA, the CDR3 is TGTGCCAGCAGCTTAAGGGGAGGGGATGGCTACACCTTC. Its translation is CASSLRGGDGYTF.

CDR3 sequence reads: CASNFHPGQGNEKLFF. The CDR3 DNA follows: TGTGCCAGCAACTTCCATCCGGGACAGGGAAATGAAAAACTGTTTTTT. V usage is TRBV28 and J usage is TRBJ1-4, with 9 bases fitting TRBD1. Trimming at V came to 7 bases and at J to 5 bases, leaving 11 bases not matched to a gene. Looked up from germline, CDR1 is MDHEN and CDR2 is SYDVKM. The CDR3 covers 16 residues.